The 10 T cell receptor beta chains below come from one sample, sequenced in a study of cytotoxic CD8 clonotypes in ibrutinib-treated CLL. Using immunoSEQ multiplex PCR, the repertoire was profiled, and TCRdb retains in-frame clones only, with some absent. The sample contains some 150,000 clones, about 70% of which appear only once. The material was PBMCs, obtained after 24 months of ibrutinib treatment. These receptors were obtained from a human donor with chronic lymphocytic leukemia.

The CDR3 coding sequence is TGTGCCAGCAGTTTAGCGGTGTGGGTAAATGAAAAACTGTTTTTT. This codes for CASSLAVWVNEKLFF. V is TRBV28 and J is TRBJ1-4; no clear D. Trimming took 2 bases from V and 5 from J, leaving 12 bases between them. The CDR3 loop spans 15 amino acids. The V gene's germline CDR1 is MDHEN and CDR2 SYDVKM.

The rearrangement links TRBV7-3 to TRBJ2-7; TRBD2 aligns across 9 bases. Germline lookup yields CDR1 SGHTA and CDR2 FQGTGA. The CDR3 is 15 residues long. The J segment lost 3 bases and the V segment lost 2 bases, leaving 5 bases of the junction unmatched. As DNA, the CDR3 is TGTGCCAGCAGCTTAGGGTTAGCGGGAGTCTACGAGCAGTACTTC. Protein: CASSLGLAGVYEQYF.

This clone was detected only a few times. This chain connects TRBV4-1 to TRBJ1-6; no clear D. The CDR3 is 14 residues long. V was clipped by 1 base and J by 9 bases, with 10 bases between them. CDR1 and CDR2 from the germline V gene are MGHRA and YSYEKL. CDR3 residues: CASSQGAPASPLHF. The CDR3 bases are TGCGCCAGCAGCCAAGGGGCCCCCGCTTCACCCCTCCACTTT.

This clone showed up just once. The chain recombines TRBV15 with TRBJ2-2, with D maybe TRBD2 (5 bases). Germline assignment: CDR1 LNHNV and CDR2 YYDKDF (reference sequence). This CDR3 is 13 amino acids long. V was pared by 5 bases and J by 6 bases, with 10 bases between. DNA for the CDR3: TGTGCCACCAGCCCTAGCTTCGCCGGGGAGCTGTTTTTT. This codes for CATSPSFAGELFF. Supplemented by reference TRBV15 and TRBJ2-2, the full variable domain reads DAMVIQNPRYQVTQFGKPVTLSCSQTLNHNVMYWYQQKSSQAPKLLFHYYDKDFNNEADTPDNFQSRRPNTSFCFLDIRSPGLGDTAMYLCATSPSFAGELFFGEGSRLTVL.

The chain uses TRBV30 and TRBJ2-5; TRBD2 agrees at 9 bases. The CDR3 spans 14 residues. Germline assignment: CDR1 GTSNPN and CDR2 SVGIG (reference sequence). J gave up 2 bases and V 4 bases, and 5 bases lay outside the gene matches. The CDR3 region has the DNA TGTGCCTGGACCGGGACTAGCCGACAAGAGACCCAGTACTTC. Protein sequence: CAWTGTSRQETQYF.

This clone came up once. The chain employs TRBV29-1 and TRBJ2-7; D remains unclear. This CDR3 comprises 13 residues. Germline V gene data show CDR1 as SQVTM and CDR2 as ANQGSEA. V was shortened by 4 bases and J by 2 bases, with 12 bases between the two germline ends. The CDR3 here is CSVVGLPAYEQYF. The CDR3 DNA follows: TGCAGCGTTGTGGGTCTCCCCGCCTACGAGCAGTACTTC.

CDR3 nucleotide sequence: TGCGCCAGCAGCCAATTCCCCAGGCGGGAGCAGTACTTC. Translated: CASSQFPRREQYF. The rearrangement joins TRBV5-1 to TRBJ2-7; D is unresolved. The V and J ends lost 4 bases and 7 bases respectively, with 15 bases between them. Germline assignment: CDR1 SGHRS and CDR2 YFSETQ. This CDR3 has 13 residues.

The chain couples TRBV28 to TRBJ2-6; D possibly matches TRBD1 or TRBD2 (5 bases each). CDR3 length: 17 residues. The germline gives CDR1 MDHEN, CDR2 SYDVKM. Trimming took 5 bases from V and 0 from J, leaving 14 bases between them. The CDR3 nucleotides are TGTGCCAGCAGTCCGGGGCAGGCGCGCTCTGGGGCCAACGTCCTGACTTTC. Its protein product is CASSPGQARSGANVLTF.

The V and J genes are TRBV7-7 and TRBJ2-7, with 8 bases identical to TRBD1. From germline, CDR1 is SSHAT and CDR2 FNYEAQ (reference sequence). The CDR3 consists of 12 residues. J gave up 9 bases and V 5 bases, and 6 bases lay outside the gene matches. CDR3 sequence reads: CASSPGQGRQYF. CDR3 nucleotides: TGTGCCAGCAGCCCCGGACAGGGTCGGCAGTACTTC.

This chain connects TRBV5-1 to TRBJ1-3, with 8 bases matching TRBD1. The CDR3 is made up of 14 amino acids. Germline loops: CDR1 SGHRS, CDR2 YFSETQ. V shed 7 bases, J shed 7 bases, and the junction held 10 bases outside the gene matches. CDR3 loop: CASGRGPRGNTIYF. Here the CDR3 DNA reads TGCGCCAGCGGCAGGGGGCCGCGAGGGAACACCATATATTTT.